This entry is about one TCR beta chain. These data come from a study of blood T cells in healthy people across ages. Primers used in a second PCR of about 6 to 11 cycles were a sample-barcoded 5' primer and a J-beta primer mix. From the 5' RACE reads, TCRdb called clonotypes with MiXCR, one entry per CDR3 protein. The sample has roughly 800,000 distinct CDR3 sequences, over 45% seen once. Sequences were obtained from blood. The sequence was obtained from a man between 25 and 39 years old in good health.

The CDR3 spells CASSPALYEQYF. In DNA, the CDR3 is TGTGCCAGCAGCCCAGCCCTCTACGAGCAGTACTTC. The rearrangement links TRBV7-2 to TRBJ2-7; D remains unclear. V lost 5 bases and J 3 bases, leaving 8 bases between the germline ends. This CDR3 has 12 residues. The germline CDR1 and CDR2 sequences are SGHTA and FQGNSA.